This TCR beta chain emerged from a study of T cell responses to AZD1222 COVID-19 vaccine. Study conclusions and caveats: Donors, mostly white British, included more females; clonal diversity was possibly underestimated. Only after the peak T cell response were repertoires sampled.

Trimming removed 0 bases from V and 2 bases from J; junction bases left unmatched: 2. Looked up from germline, CDR1 is SGHVS and CDR2 is FQNEAQ. The CDR3 consists of 17 residues. Comment on this clone: Its specificity is not known.

Libraries were prepared by immunoSEQ multiplex PCR; TCRdb keeps only in-frame clonotypes and omits some of them. This table holds 100,000 or so clones, roughly 85% found once. The chain recombines TRBV7-8 with TRBJ1-3, with TRBD1 matching 12 bases. The source was peripheral blood, collected 28 days after the second AZD1222 dose. The source is an adult who received the AZD1222 COVID-19 vaccine. Written as DNA, the CDR3 is TGTGCCAGCAGCTTAGCTGGGACAGGGGGCCCTGGAAACACCATATATTTT. The encoded protein is CASSLAGTGGPGNTIYF.